These T cell receptor beta chains were read from a single sample in a study of blood T cell repertoires in COVID-19. Using immunoSEQ multiplex PCR, the repertoire was profiled, and TCRdb retains in-frame clones only, with some absent. In the table there are 140,000 or so clones, about 83% of which are singletons. Sequencing was carried out using PBMCs or T cells enriched from blood (not recorded which). These receptor sequences come from a woman aged 50 to 60 with acute COVID-19. The CDR3 runs from the conserved cysteine through the conserved F or W. A D gene is named only where the DNA matches it firmly. The size entry is marked missing in some rows and otherwise reads once, few, many or a size class.

clone size,D gene,J gene,V gene,CDR3 protein,CDR3 DNA
NA,TRBD1,TRBJ2-7,TRBV5-1,CASSEDRDRLYEQYF,TGCGCCAGCAGCGAGGACCGGGACAGACTCTACGAGCAGTACTTC
NA,TRBD1,TRBJ1-2,TRBV12-5,CASGHHRGSGYTF,TGTGCTAGTGGTCATCACAGGGGGAGCGGCTACACCTTC
NA,NA,TRBJ1-1,TRBV12-3/TRBV12-4,CASSFSPKSEAFF,TGTGCCAGCAGTTTTTCCCCAAAGAGTGAAGCTTTCTTT
NA,NA,TRBJ2-1,TRBV7-9,CASSQNRDLNEQFF,TGTGCCAGCAGTCAAAACAGGGATCTCAATGAGCAGTTCTTC
once,TRBD2,TRBJ2-7,TRBV28,CASSLLAGAYEQYF,TGTGCCAGCAGTTTACTAGCGGGGGCCTACGAGCAGTACTTC
NA,TRBD2,TRBJ2-7,TRBV7-4,CARHTRLAGWVYYEQYF,TGTGCCAGGCATACGAGGCTAGCGGGATGGGTTTACTACGAGCAGTACTTC
once,TRBD2,TRBJ2-1,TRBV5-8,CASSSAGGPYNEQFF,TGTGCCAGCAGCTCCGCGGGAGGGCCATACAATGAGCAGTTCTTC
NA,NA,TRBJ1-6,TRBV5-1,CASSLGQAKPLHF,TGCGCCAGCAGCTTGGGACAGGCCAAACCCCTCCACTTT
NA,TRBD2,TRBJ2-7,TRBV25-1,CASSESRYGGSEQYF,TGTGCCAGCAGTGAATCCCGGTACGGGGGGAGCGAGCAGTACTTC
once,NA,TRBJ1-6,TRBV2,CASSGQAGVRPLHF,TGTGCCAGCAGTGGGCAGGCCGGGGTGCGACCCCTCCACTTT
NA,NA,TRBJ2-3,TRBV7-9,CASSLPVILSTDTQYF,TGTGCCAGCAGCCTGCCGGTGATCCTAAGCACAGATACGCAGTATTTT
NA,NA,TRBJ1-1,TRBV5-1,CASSLTTMNTEAFF,TGCGCCAGCAGCCTGACTACAATGAACACTGAAGCTTTCTTT
NA,NA,TRBJ2-3,TRBV19,CASSIGTGQADTQYF,TGTGCCAGTAGTATCGGAACAGGTCAAGCAGATACGCAGTATTTT
NA,TRBD1,TRBJ2-1,TRBV10-3,CAISESTGGSGEQFF,TGTGCCATCAGTGAGTCGACAGGGGGTTCGGGAGAGCAGTTCTTC
few,NA,TRBJ2-6,TRBV7-3,CASRPQGSGANVLTF,TGTGCCAGCCGGCCCCAGGGATCCGGGGCCAACGTCCTGACTTTC
NA,NA,TRBJ1-1,TRBV5-1,CASAIDSANTEAFF,TGCGCCAGCGCAATCGACAGCGCGAACACTGAAGCTTTCTTT
NA,TRBD2,TRBJ2-3,TRBV4-2,CASSQELAVTSTDTQYF,TGTGCCAGCAGCCAGGAACTAGCGGTTACTAGCACAGATACGCAGTATTTT
NA,TRBD1,TRBJ1-2,TRBV14,CASSHLHRTGARANYGYTF,TGTGCCAGCAGCCATCTACATCGGACAGGGGCCAGAGCTAACTATGGCTACACCTTC
NA,TRBD2,TRBJ2-5,TRBV5-1,CASTRTTSGKTQYF,TGCGCCAGCACCCGAACCACTAGCGGAAAGACCCAGTACTTC
NA,NA,TRBJ1-2,TRBV27,CASSLGAFYGYTF,TGTGCCAGCAGTTTGGGGGCCTTCTATGGCTACACCTTC
NA,TRBD2,TRBJ2-2,TRBV2,CASIWREGTGELFF,TGTGCCAGCATATGGCGGGAGGGAACCGGGGAGCTGTTTTTT
once,NA,TRBJ2-5,TRBV30,CAWTAGTIQETQYF,TGTGCCTGGACCGCCGGGACAATCCAAGAGACCCAGTACTTC
once,NA,TRBJ2-2,TRBV4-2,CASSQVTARLEELFF,TGTGCCAGCAGCCAAGTGACAGCCCGGTTGGAGGAGCTGTTTTTT
NA,NA,TRBJ1-2,TRBV28,CASSLSAGANYGYTF,TGTGCCAGCAGTTTAAGCGCAGGGGCTAACTATGGCTACACCTTC
NA,TRBD1,TRBJ1-5,TRBV7-2,CASSKSTGASNQPQHF,TGTGCCAGCAGCAAAAGTACAGGGGCAAGCAATCAGCCCCAGCATTTT
NA,TRBD1,TRBJ2-7,TRBV5-6,CASSARQGYEQYF,TGTGCCAGCAGCGCGAGACAGGGGTACGAGCAGTACTTC
NA,TRBD1,TRBJ1-2,TRBV19,CASSISRQGLNGYTF,TGTGCCAGTAGTATTTCTCGACAGGGGCTTAATGGCTACACCTTC
NA,NA,TRBJ1-6,TRBV24-1,CATSDSAYNSPLHF,TGTGCCACCAGTGATTCCGCGTATAATTCACCCCTCCACTTT
NA,TRBD1,TRBJ1-1,TRBV18,CASSPWDREAEAFF,TGTGCCAGCTCACCTTGGGACAGGGAAGCTGAAGCTTTCTTT
NA,NA,TRBJ1-5,TRBV5-1,CASSLLAAPGRRGNQPQHF,TGCGCCAGCAGCTTGCTGGCCGCTCCGGGACGGAGGGGCAATCAGCCCCAGCATTTT
once,NA,TRBJ2-7,TRBV27,CASSSGISYEQYF,TGTGCCAGCAGTTCAGGGATCTCCTACGAGCAGTACTTC
NA,TRBD1,TRBJ2-7,TRBV27,CASGVLGTGAYEQYF,TGTGCCAGCGGAGTTTTGGGGACAGGGGCCTACGAGCAGTACTTC
NA,NA,TRBJ1-1,TRBV5-1,CASSLGQMNTEAFF,TGCGCCAGCAGCTTGGGCCAGATGAACACTGAAGCTTTCTTT
NA,TRBD2,TRBJ2-1,TRBV5-1,CASSPGLGGEQFF,TGCGCCAGCAGCCCGGGACTAGGCGGCGAGCAGTTCTTC
NA,NA,TRBJ1-2,TRBV19,CASPPGGRGGYTF,TGTGCCAGCCCCCCGGGGGGCCGGGGTGGCTACACCTTC
NA,NA,TRBJ1-2,TRBV5-1,CASSLGDKSYGYTF,TGCGCCAGCAGCTTAGGGGACAAGTCCTATGGCTACACCTTC
few,TRBD1,TRBJ2-7,TRBV27,CASSSGTDLEQYF,TGTGCCAGCAGTTCCGGGACAGACCTCGAGCAGTACTTC
NA,NA,TRBJ2-1,TRBV11-3,CASSPGGGLRFEQFF,TGTGCCAGCAGCCCAGGCGGGGGCTTAAGGTTTGAGCAGTTCTTC
NA,NA,TRBJ2-2,TRBV2,CASSGNRAANTGELFF,TGTGCCAGCAGTGGAAACAGGGCAGCCAACACCGGGGAGCTGTTTTTT
few,TRBD1,TRBJ1-6,TRBV6-4,CASSDQQGKTSYNSPLHF,TGTGCCAGCAGTGACCAACAGGGGAAGACCTCCTATAATTCACCCCTCCACTTT
NA,NA,TRBJ1-2,TRBV19,CASERSDSKGSGYTF,TGTGCCAGTGAAAGGTCGGACTCAAAAGGGTCTGGCTACACCTTC
NA,NA,TRBJ1-2,TRBV3-1/TRBV3-2,CASSPRGVEYYGYTF,TGTGCCAGCAGCCCCCGAGGAGTAGAATACTATGGCTACACCTTC
NA,TRBD1,TRBJ2-5,TRBV24-1,CATSDSTGTGIPETQYF,TGTGCCACCAGTGACTCGACCGGGACAGGGATACCCGAGACCCAGTACTTC
NA,NA,TRBJ2-7,TRBV21-1,CARDRRFSSYEQYF,TGTGCCAGGGACAGAAGGTTTTCCTCCTACGAGCAGTACTTC
NA,NA,TRBJ1-6,TRBV7-2,CASSLGPTGFNSPLHF,TGTGCCAGCAGCTTGGGCCCGACAGGCTTTAATTCACCCCTCCACTTT
NA,NA,TRBJ2-2,TRBV19,CASRKTGNGRTGELFF,TGTGCCAGTAGAAAGACAGGAAATGGTCGCACCGGGGAGCTGTTTTTT
NA,NA,TRBJ2-1,TRBV6-5,CASSYSGSGGEQFF,TGTGCCAGCAGTTACTCTGGATCAGGTGGTGAGCAGTTCTTC
NA,TRBD2,TRBJ2-3,TRBV7-2,CASSSGLAVGTQYF,TGTGCCAGCAGCTCGGGACTAGCTGTTGGTACGCAGTATTTT
NA,TRBD1,TRBJ1-1,TRBV6-5,CATTGGYTEAFF,TGTGCCACGACAGGGGGCTACACTGAAGCTTTCTTT
once,NA,TRBJ2-7,TRBV10-3,CAGWASSGNTPYEQYF,TGTGCCGGCTGGGCCTCAAGTGGCAACACCCCCTACGAGCAGTACTTC
NA,NA,TRBJ2-7,TRBV19,CASSIDTPYEQYF,TGTGCCAGTAGTATAGATACTCCTTACGAGCAGTACTTC
once,TRBD2,TRBJ2-2,TRBV11-3,CASSPLFGRDDGELFF,TGTGCCAGCAGCCCCCTCTTCGGGAGGGATGACGGGGAGCTGTTTTTT
NA,TRBD1,TRBJ1-4,TRBV5-1,CASSYWTGGVEKLFF,TGCGCCAGCAGCTATTGGACAGGGGGAGTTGAAAAACTGTTTTTT
NA,TRBD2,TRBJ2-1,TRBV11-3,CASSFPGLDNEQFF,TGTGCCAGCAGCTTTCCCGGACTAGACAATGAGCAGTTCTTC
NA,NA,TRBJ1-1,TRBV4-2,CASSQDPGSVGRTEAFF,TGTGCCAGCAGCCAAGATCCGGGCAGCGTGGGGAGGACTGAAGCTTTCTTT
NA,NA,TRBJ1-1,TRBV3-1/TRBV3-2,CASSLPGLEAFF,TGTGCCAGCAGCCTACCGGGTCTCGAAGCTTTCTTT